These 23 T cell receptor beta chains originate from one sample sequenced in a study of human T cells and chemical hapten exposure. Time point defined: patch test 3, about 24 weeks after DPC sensitization. Stated treatment: therapeutic diphenylcyclopropenone sensitization with weekly scalp DPC. TCRdb reprocessed the RACE reads with MiXCR, giving one entry per CDR3 protein. Altogether tens of thousands of distinct CDR3 sequences are present, 13% being singletons, with the ten largest covering 5.7%. The source was whole blood, collected in connection with sensitization to the hapten diphenylcyclopropenone (DPC). These receptors all come from a woman aged 45-59 years with alopecia areata. Some clones in this sample may be carry-over from other donors' samples.

This clonotype was seen a few times. The chain employs TRBV29-1 and TRBJ1-1, with 8 bases lining up with TRBD1. The CDR3 totals 13 residues. The V gene end was trimmed by 7 bases and the J gene end by 2 bases; junction bases not matched to a gene: 6. Germline loops: CDR1 SQVTM, CDR2 ANQGSEA. CDR3 in DNA: TGCAGCGCTGTGACAGGGGATAACACTGAAGCTTTCTTT. Its protein product is CSAVTGDNTEAFF.

There are many counts of this clonotype. This chain connects TRBV6-5 to TRBJ2-3; no firm D call. This CDR3 has 15 amino acids. Germline V gene data show CDR1 as MNHEY and CDR2 as SVGAGI. The ends were cut back, 6 bases at V and 4 bases at J, with 17 bases in the middle. The DNA for the CDR3 is TGTGCCAGCAGCCTGACGGGCTATAAAGCAGATACGCAGTATTTT. It specifies CASSLTGYKADTQYF.

The chain uses TRBV12-3 or TRBV12-4 and TRBJ1-2, with D possibly TRBD1 on 6 matching bases. CDR3 size: 14 residues. The V end was cut by 5 bases, the J end by 0 bases, with 10 bases between. The CDR3 protein is CASSDRTSNYGYTF. CDR3 in DNA: TGTGCCAGCAGTGACAGGACATCTAACTATGGCTACACCTTC.

In this sample, this clonotype turned up many times. The chain employs TRBV7-6 and TRBJ2-1, with 7 positions matching TRBD1. This CDR3 contains 14 residues. Per the germline V gene, CDR1 is SGHVS and CDR2 is FNYEAQ. Trimming removed 3 bases from V and 7 bases from J; junction bases left unmatched: 6. CDR3 nucleotide sequence: TGTGCCAGCAGCTTCGCCCCGACAGGGAATGAGCAGTTCTTC. Its protein is CASSFAPTGNEQFF.

V is TRBV20-1 and J is TRBJ2-7; D possibly corresponds to TRBD1 (6 bases). In germline, CDR1 is DFQATT, CDR2 SNEGSKA (reference sequence). This CDR3 is built from 14 residues. Deletions cut 6 bases from V and 2 bases from J, with 17 bases between. CDR3 nucleotides: TGCAGTGCCCGAAGGGGGACGTACCCCTACGAGCAGTACTTC. Its translation is CSARRGTYPYEQYF.

The gene calls are TRBV11-2 and TRBJ2-3; D not resolved. The V and J ends lost 4 bases and 3 bases respectively, with 11 bases between them. The CDR3 sequence is 14 residues long. CDR1 is SGHAT, CDR2 FQNNGV, per germline. CDR3 residues: CASSSPKLTDTQYF. The DNA of the CDR3 is TGTGCCAGCAGCTCCCCGAAGTTGACAGATACGCAGTATTTT.

This clonotype was counted between two and nine times. The chain uses TRBV6-1 and TRBJ1-6; D is possibly TRBD1 (6 bases). CDR3 length: 14 residues. The V end lost 1 base, the J end lost 7 bases, and 8 bases lay between the germline ends. The germline CDR1 and CDR2 sequences are MNHNS and SASEGT. CDR3 amino acids: CASSEGRGNSPLHF. The CDR3 DNA reads as TGTGCCAGCAGTGAAGGCAGGGGAAATTCACCCCTCCACTTT.

This clonotype was counted a few times. This rearrangement joins TRBV18 to TRBJ1-5; D is unresolved. There are 17 residues in the CDR3. Germline loops: CDR1 KGHSH, CDR2 LQKENI. The V gene lost 5 bases and the J gene lost 2 bases, with 19 bases spanning the gap. CDR3 region: CASSDERRPFGNQPQHF. The CDR3 nucleotides read TGTGCCAGCTCAGATGAAAGACGGCCGTTTGGCAATCAGCCCCAGCATTTT.

This clonotype was observed many times. The V gene is TRBV28, the J gene TRBJ2-7; possibly TRBD2 for D (5 bases). The V gene's germline CDR1 is MDHEN and CDR2 SYDVKM. This CDR3 contains 16 residues. The V gene lost 5 bases and the J gene lost 0 bases, with 17 bases spanning the gap. The CDR3 protein is CASSPESGLSSYEQYF. CDR3 DNA sequence: TGTGCCAGCAGTCCAGAAAGCGGACTGAGCTCCTACGAGCAGTACTTC. Variable domain in full (rest from reference TRBV28 and TRBJ2-7): DVKVTQSSRYLVKRTGEKVFLECVQDMDHENMFWYRQDPGLGLRLIYFSYDVKMKEKGDIPEGYSVSREKKERFSLILESASTNQTSMYLCASSPESGLSSYEQYFGPGTRLTVT.

This clonotype was found a few times. J is TRBJ1-1 and V is TRBV29-1, with D tentatively TRBD1 (6 bases). Germline V gene data show CDR1 as SQVTM and CDR2 as ANQGSEA. CDR3 length: 13 residues. V gave up 4 bases and J gave up 2 bases, with 11 bases separating them. The CDR3 bases are TGCAGCGTTGTCCGGGGGCTAAACACTGAAGCTTTCTTT. Translating it yields CSVVRGLNTEAFF.

The table lists this clonotype with a count of one. The rearrangement joins TRBV5-1 to TRBJ2-7; perhaps TRBD2 as D (5 bases). CDR3 length: 13 amino acids. With 7 bases removed from V and 0 bases from J, the gap between germline ends came to 11 bases. Germline V gene lookup returns CDR1 SGHRS and CDR2 YFSETQ. Written as DNA, the CDR3 is TGCGCCAGCTACGGGGAGCCCTCCTACGAGCAGTACTTC. It specifies CASYGEPSYEQYF.

The chain recombines TRBV2 with TRBJ1-3; D is unclear. The CDR3 is 10 amino acids. V was clipped by 11 bases and J by 1 base, with 3 bases between them. Germline values: CDR1 SNHLY, CDR2 FYNNEI. CDR3 sequence (DNA): TGTGCCGCGTCTGGAAACACCATATATTTT. Amino acid sequence: CAASGNTIYF.

The CDR3 DNA reads as TGTGCCAGCAGCTTGCCAGGGACTGGGGCCAACGTCCTGACTTTC. Translating gives CASSLPGTGANVLTF. V usage is TRBV5-5 and J usage is TRBJ2-6; TRBD1 is a possible D gene (5 bases). The CDR3 spans 15 residues. V was clipped by 1 base and J by 2 bases, with 7 bases between them. The germline CDR1 and CDR2 sequences are SGHKS and YYEKEE (reference sequence).

This clonotype came up many times. This chain links TRBV28 with TRBJ2-3; perhaps TRBD2 as D (6 bases). The CDR3 is made up of 15 amino acids. Trimming pared 3 bases from V and 5 bases from J, leaving 15 bases between. CDR1 MDHEN and CDR2 SYDVKM come from the germline V gene. The CDR3 protein is CASSFQGGLGDTQYF. CDR3 sequence (DNA): TGTGCCAGCAGTTTTCAAGGAGGGTTGGGAGATACGCAGTATTTT.

The chain recombines TRBV5-6 with TRBJ2-5, with 7 bases lining up with TRBD1. V shed 4 bases and J 1 base; nucleotides not matched to a gene: 4. CDR3 size: 14 residues. Germline values: CDR1 SGHDT, CDR2 YYEEEE. The CDR3 sequence is CASSTRTGQETQYF. The CDR3 nucleotides are TGTGCCAGCAGCACCCGGACAGGCCAAGAGACCCAGTACTTC.

This clonotype was detected many times. The rearrangement uses TRBV11-2 and TRBJ1-1, with 7 bases lining up with TRBD1. J lost 2 bases, V lost 5 bases, and 14 bases had no gene match. Germline-derived CDR1 and CDR2 are SGHAT and FQNNGV. The CDR3 contains 17 residues. CDR3 DNA: TGTGCCAGCAGCGCACAGGGGCAAGTCATGGGAAACACTGAAGCTTTCTTT. Its protein product is CASSAQGQVMGNTEAFF.

CDR3 sequence: CASQADSFNQPQHF. CDR3 in DNA: TGTGCCAGCCAAGCGGACAGCTTCAATCAGCCCCAGCATTTT. The gene calls are TRBV19 and TRBJ1-5, with D perhaps matching TRBD1 (6 bases). The CDR3 is 14 amino acids. Germline loops: CDR1 LNHDA, CDR2 SQIVND (reference sequence). V shed 9 bases and J shed 3 bases, with 15 bases lying between them.

This clonotype was counted between two and nine times. The rearrangement links TRBV10-1 to TRBJ1-1; D is unclear. This CDR3 has 12 residues. Germline CDR1 WNHNN, CDR2 SYGVQD (reference sequence). V lost 3 bases and J 5 bases, leaving 7 bases between the germline ends. CDR3 in DNA: TGCGCCAGCAGTGATACGCCGACTGAAGCTTTCTTT. Protein sequence: CASSDTPTEAFF.

The chain recombines TRBV6-6 with TRBJ1-1; D is perhaps TRBD1 (6 bases). This CDR3 contains 14 residues. Trimming removed 9 bases from V and 5 bases from J, with 19 bases in between. Germline lookup yields CDR1 MNHNY and CDR2 SVGAGI (reference sequence). The CDR3 protein is CASSLSQGKTEAFF. For the CDR3, the DNA is TGTGCCAGTAGCCTATCACAGGGTAAGACTGAAGCTTTCTTT.

The CDR3 protein is CAIRGGSETEAFF. CDR3 nucleotide sequence: TGTGCCATCAGAGGGGGATCTGAGACTGAAGCTTTCTTT. The chain recombines TRBV10-3 with TRBJ1-1, with D possibly being TRBD1 (6 bases). Per germline, CDR1 ENHRY and CDR2 SYGVKD. Trimming shortened V by 6 bases and J by 5 bases, and 13 bases separated the two germline ends. The CDR3 is 13 amino acids.

The rearrangement joins TRBV5-4 to TRBJ1-6, with D tentatively TRBD1 (5 bases). Trimming removed 1 base at V and 8 bases at J, with 10 bases between. The V gene's germline CDR1 is SGHNT and CDR2 YYREEE (reference sequence). The CDR3 has 14 residues. CDR3 in amino acids: CASSLKGNYSPLHF. CDR3 sequence (DNA): TGTGCCAGCAGCTTGAAGGGGAACTATTCACCCCTCCACTTT.

This clonotype was seen a few times. The chain combines TRBV12-3 or TRBV12-4 with TRBJ2-3; 8 positions match TRBD2. This CDR3 comprises 15 residues. J gave up 1 base and V 5 bases, and 5 bases lay outside the gene matches. CDR3 DNA sequence: TGTGCCAGCAGTGATTCGCGGGAGGGCACAGATACGCAGTATTTT. Its translation is CASSDSREGTDTQYF.

This clonotype was seen repeatedly, ten times or more. The CDR3 DNA follows: TGTGCCAGCAGCTTGGCGGGGACGAATGAGCAGTTCTTC. Translation gives CASSLAGTNEQFF. The chain employs TRBV7-7 and TRBJ2-1; maybe TRBD2 (6 bases). CDR1 and CDR2 from the germline V gene are SSHAT and FNYEAQ (reference sequence). The CDR3 contains 13 residues. The V end was cut by 3 bases, the J end by 7 bases, with 10 bases between.